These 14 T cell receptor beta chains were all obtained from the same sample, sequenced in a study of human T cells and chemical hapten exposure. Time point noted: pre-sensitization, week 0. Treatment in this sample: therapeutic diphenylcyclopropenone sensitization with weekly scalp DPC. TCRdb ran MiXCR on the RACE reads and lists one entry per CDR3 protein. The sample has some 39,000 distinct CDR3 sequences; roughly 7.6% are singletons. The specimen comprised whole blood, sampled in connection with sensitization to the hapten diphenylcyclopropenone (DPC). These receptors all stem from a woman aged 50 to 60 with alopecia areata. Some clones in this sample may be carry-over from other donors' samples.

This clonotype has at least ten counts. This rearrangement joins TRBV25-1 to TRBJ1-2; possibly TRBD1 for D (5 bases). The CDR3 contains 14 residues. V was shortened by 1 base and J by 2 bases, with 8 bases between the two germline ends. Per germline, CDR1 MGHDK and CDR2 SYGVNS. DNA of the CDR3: TGTGCCAGCAGTGAATGGGGCGAGAACTATGGCTACACCTTC. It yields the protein CASSEWGENYGYTF.

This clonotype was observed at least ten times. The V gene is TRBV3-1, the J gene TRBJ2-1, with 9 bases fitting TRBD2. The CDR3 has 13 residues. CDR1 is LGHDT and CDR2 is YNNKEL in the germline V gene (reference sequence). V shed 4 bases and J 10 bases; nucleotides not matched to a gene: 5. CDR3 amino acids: CASSLGLAREQFF. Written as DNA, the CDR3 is TGTGCCAGCAGCCTGGGACTAGCTAGGGAGCAGTTCTTC.

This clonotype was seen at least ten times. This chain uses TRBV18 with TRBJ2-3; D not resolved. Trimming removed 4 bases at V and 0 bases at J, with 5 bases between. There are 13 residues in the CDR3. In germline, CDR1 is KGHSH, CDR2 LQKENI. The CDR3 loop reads CASSLSSTDTQYF. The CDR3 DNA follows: TGTGCCAGCTCACTTTCAAGCACAGATACGCAGTATTTT. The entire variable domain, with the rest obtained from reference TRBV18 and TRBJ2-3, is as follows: NAGVMQNPRHLVRRRGQEARLRCSPMKGHSHVYWYRQLPEEGLKFMVYLQKENIIDESGMPKERFSAEFPKEGPSILRIQQVVRGDSAAYFCASSLSSTDTQYFGPGTRLTVL.

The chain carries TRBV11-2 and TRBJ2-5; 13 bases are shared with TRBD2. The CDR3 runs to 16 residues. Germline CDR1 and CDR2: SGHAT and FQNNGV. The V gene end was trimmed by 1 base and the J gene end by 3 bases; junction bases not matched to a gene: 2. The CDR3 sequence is CASSLGTSGREETQYF. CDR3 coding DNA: TGTGCCAGCAGCTTAGGAACTAGCGGGAGGGAAGAGACCCAGTACTTC. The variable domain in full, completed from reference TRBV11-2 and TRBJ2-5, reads EAGVAQSPRYKIIEKRQSVAFWCNPISGHATLYWYQQILGQGPKLLIQFQNNGVVDDSQLPKDRFSAERLKGVDSTLKIQPAKLEDSAVYLCASSLGTSGREETQYFGPGTRLLVL.

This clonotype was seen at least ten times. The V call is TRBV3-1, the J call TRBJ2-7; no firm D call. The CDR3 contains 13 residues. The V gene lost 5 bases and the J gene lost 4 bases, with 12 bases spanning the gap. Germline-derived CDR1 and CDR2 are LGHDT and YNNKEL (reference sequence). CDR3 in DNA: TGTGCCAGCAGCTATGGAGCAGCTTACGAGCAGTACTTC. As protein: CASSYGAAYEQYF.

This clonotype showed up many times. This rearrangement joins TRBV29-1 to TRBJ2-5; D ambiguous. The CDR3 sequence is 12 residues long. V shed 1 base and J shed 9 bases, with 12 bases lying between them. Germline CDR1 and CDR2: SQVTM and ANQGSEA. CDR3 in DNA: TGCAGCGTTGAAGTGACTTCCATGGCCCAGTACTTC. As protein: CSVEVTSMAQYF. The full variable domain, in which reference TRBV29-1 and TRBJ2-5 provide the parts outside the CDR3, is SAVISQKPSRDICQRGTSLTIQCQVDSQVTMMFWYRQQPGQSLTLIATANQGSEATYESGFVIDKFPISRPNLTFSTLTVSNMSPEDSSIYLCSVEVTSMAQYFGPGTRLLVL.

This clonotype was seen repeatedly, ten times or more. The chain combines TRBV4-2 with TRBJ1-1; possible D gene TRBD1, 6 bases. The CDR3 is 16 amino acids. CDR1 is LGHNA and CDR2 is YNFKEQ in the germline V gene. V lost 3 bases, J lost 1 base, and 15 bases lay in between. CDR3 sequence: CASSHAVGAPNTEAFF. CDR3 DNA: TGTGCCAGCAGCCATGCAGTGGGGGCCCCGAACACTGAAGCTTTCTTT.

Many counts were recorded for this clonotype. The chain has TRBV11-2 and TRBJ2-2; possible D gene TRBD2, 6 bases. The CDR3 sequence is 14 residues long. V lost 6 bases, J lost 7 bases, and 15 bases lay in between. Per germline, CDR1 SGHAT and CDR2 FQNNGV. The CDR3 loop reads CASREGGLIGELFF. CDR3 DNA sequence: TGTGCCAGCAGGGAGGGAGGCTTGATCGGGGAGCTGTTTTTT.

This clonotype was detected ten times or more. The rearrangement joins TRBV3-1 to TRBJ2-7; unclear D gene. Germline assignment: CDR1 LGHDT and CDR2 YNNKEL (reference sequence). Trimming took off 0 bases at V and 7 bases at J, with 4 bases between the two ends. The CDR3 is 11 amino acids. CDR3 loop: CASSQDREQYF. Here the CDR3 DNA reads TGTGCCAGCAGCCAAGATAGAGAGCAGTACTTC.

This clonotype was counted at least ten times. The CDR3 sequence: CASSQGDGLSYNEQFF. In DNA form, the CDR3 reads TGCGCCAGCAGCCAAGGGGACGGGTTATCCTACAATGAGCAGTTCTTC. The chain joins TRBV4-1 to TRBJ2-1; tentatively, D is TRBD1 or TRBD2 (5 bases each). The CDR3 length is 16 residues. The V end was cut by 1 base, the J end by 1 base, with 11 bases between. Germline V gene data show CDR1 as MGHRA and CDR2 as YSYEKL.

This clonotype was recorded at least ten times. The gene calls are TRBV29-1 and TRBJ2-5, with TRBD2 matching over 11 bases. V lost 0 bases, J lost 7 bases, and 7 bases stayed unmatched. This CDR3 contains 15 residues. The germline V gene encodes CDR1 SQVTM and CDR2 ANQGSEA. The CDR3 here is CSVEDRTSGLGTQYF. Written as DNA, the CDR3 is TGCAGCGTTGAAGATAGGACTAGCGGGCTTGGGACCCAGTACTTC.

The CDR3 coding sequence is TGTGCCAGCAGTTCTCCTAGCGGGAGAGGTTACGAGCAGTACTTC. This sequence encodes CASSSPSGRGYEQYF. J is TRBJ2-7 and V is TRBV6-2 or TRBV6-3, with TRBD2 matching 10 bases. This CDR3 comprises 15 residues. CDR1 and CDR2 from the germline V gene are MNHEY and SVGEGT. V shed 4 bases, J shed 4 bases, and the junction held 7 bases outside the gene matches.

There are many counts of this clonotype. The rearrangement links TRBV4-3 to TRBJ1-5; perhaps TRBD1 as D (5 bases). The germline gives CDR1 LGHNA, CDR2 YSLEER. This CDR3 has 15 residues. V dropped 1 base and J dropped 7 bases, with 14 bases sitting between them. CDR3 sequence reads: CASSQGSRARQPQHF. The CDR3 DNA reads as TGCGCCAGCAGCCAAGGATCCAGGGCGCGACAGCCCCAGCATTTT.

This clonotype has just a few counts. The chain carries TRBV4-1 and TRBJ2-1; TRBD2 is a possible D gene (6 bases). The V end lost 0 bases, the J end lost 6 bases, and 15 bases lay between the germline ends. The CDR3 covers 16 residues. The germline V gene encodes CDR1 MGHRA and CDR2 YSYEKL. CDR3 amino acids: CASSQDIGGTLNEQFF. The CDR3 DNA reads TGCGCCAGCAGCCAAGACATCGGCGGGACTCTCAATGAGCAGTTCTTC.